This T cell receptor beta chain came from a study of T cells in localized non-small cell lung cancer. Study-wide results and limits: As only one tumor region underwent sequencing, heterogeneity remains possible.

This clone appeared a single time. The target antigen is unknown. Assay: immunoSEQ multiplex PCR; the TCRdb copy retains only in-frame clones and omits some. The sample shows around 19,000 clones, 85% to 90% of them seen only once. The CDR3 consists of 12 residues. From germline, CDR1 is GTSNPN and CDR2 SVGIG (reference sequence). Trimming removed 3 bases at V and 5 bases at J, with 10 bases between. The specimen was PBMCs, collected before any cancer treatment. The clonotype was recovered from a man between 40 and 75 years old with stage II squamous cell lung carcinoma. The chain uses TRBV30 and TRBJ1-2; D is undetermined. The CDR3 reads CAWSSRLYGYTF. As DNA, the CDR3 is TGTGCCTGGAGCTCACGACTGTATGGCTACACCTTC.